This TCR beta chain was identified in a study of blood T cell repertoires in COVID-19. Whole-study context: Acute and convalescent COVID-19 samples came from the United States, Italy and Spain. PBMCs, B-cell-depleted T cells, or T cells were the source of the cDNA or gDNA that made up the material.

This clone appeared a few times. Produced via immunoSEQ multiplex PCR; TCRdb's table is partial and in-frame only. The data contain about 220,000 clones, under 90% of them seen just once; the ten biggest clones take up 5.1%. The sequenced material came from peripheral blood. The sequence was obtained from a woman aged 55 to 70 who had recovered from COVID-19.

CDR3 coding DNA: TGCGCCAGCAGCCAGGAGATAACAGGGGACACCGGGGAGCTGTTTTTT. It translates to CASSQEITGDTGELFF. The chain uses TRBV4-1 and TRBJ2-2, with 7 bases identical to TRBD1. The ends lost 3 bases at V and 3 bases at J; junction bases unmatched: 7. The CDR3 has 16 residues. Germline loops: CDR1 MGHRA, CDR2 YSYEKL.